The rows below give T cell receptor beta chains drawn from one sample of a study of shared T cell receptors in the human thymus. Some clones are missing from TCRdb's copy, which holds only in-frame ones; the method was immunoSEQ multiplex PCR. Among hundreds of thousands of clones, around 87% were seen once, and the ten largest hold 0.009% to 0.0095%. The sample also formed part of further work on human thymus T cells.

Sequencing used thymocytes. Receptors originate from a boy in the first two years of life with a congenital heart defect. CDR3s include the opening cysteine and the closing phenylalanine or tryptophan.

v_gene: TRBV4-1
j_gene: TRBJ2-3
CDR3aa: CASSQDSLAGNTDTQYF

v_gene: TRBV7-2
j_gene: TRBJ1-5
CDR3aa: CASSFSTQGQPQHF

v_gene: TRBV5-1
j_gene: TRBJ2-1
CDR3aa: CASSLGTGKFF

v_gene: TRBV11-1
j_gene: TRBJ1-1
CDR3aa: CASSLVVGVNTEAFF

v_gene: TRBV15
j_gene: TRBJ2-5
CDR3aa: CATSRDLGGLAGISETQYF

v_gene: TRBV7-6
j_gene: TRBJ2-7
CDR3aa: CASSFGTGASEQYF

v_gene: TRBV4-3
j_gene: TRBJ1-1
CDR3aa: CASSQAPDMNTEAFF

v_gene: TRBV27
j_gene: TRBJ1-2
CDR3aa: CASRPPPGQGLVFYTF

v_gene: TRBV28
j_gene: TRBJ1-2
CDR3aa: CASRGGTYGYTF

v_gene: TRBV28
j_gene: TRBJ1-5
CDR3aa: CASSLSVRDRVYQPQHF

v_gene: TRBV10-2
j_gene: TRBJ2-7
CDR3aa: CASRGGERLAIYEQYF

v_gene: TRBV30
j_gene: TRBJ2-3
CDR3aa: CASTGVGTDTQYF

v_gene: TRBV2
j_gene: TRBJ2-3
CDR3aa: CASSGLAGEADTQYF

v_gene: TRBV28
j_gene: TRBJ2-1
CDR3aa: CASSLRPTSGRSYNEQFF

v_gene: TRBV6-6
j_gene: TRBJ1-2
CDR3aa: CASSPLTGYGGYTF

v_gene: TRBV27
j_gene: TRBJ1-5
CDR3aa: CASSFQGGGNQPQHF

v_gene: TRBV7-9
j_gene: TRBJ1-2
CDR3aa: CASSLGLVGYGYTF

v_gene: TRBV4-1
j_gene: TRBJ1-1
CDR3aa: CASSQGDRVAEAFF

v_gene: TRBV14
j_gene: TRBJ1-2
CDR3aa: CASSRGQGHYGYTF

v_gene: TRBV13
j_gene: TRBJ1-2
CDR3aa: CASSLRNYGYTF

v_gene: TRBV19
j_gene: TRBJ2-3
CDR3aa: CASSSLAGGPTDTQYF

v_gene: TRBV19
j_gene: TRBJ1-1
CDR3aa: CASSTPDSLNTEAFF

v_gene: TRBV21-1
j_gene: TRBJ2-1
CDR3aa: CASSKAKGPGLNEQFF

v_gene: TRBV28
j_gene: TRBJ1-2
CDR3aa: CASSPWTENYGYTF

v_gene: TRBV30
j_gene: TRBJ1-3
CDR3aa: CAWSVQVDGPTIYF

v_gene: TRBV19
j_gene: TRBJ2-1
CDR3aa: CASSIASKSSYNEQFF

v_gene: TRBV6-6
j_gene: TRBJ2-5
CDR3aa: CASSGTSGGYQETQYF

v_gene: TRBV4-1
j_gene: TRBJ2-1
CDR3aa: CASSQERGCGRSYNEQFF

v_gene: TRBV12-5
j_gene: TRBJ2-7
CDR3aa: CASGPKGQGISPLWEQYF

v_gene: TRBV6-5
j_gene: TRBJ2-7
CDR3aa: CASSSESYEQYF

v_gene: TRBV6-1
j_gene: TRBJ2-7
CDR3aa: CASSERAGGPYEQYF

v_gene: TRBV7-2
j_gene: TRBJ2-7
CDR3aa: CASSLDPGQGRHSYEQYF

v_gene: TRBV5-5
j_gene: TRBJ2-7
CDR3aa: CASNPLEGRVNEQYF

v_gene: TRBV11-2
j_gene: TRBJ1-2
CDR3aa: CASSNRDRSRPYGYTF

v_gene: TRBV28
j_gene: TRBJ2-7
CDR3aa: CASSQPSGRYPYEQYF

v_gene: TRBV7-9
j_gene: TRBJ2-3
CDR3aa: CASSLSGSPPDTQYF

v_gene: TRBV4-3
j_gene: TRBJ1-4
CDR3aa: CASSQVYRGRNEKLFF

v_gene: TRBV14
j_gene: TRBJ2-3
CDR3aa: CASSLPGLAAPPTDTQYF

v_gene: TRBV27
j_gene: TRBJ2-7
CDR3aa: CASSLQGPSYEQYF

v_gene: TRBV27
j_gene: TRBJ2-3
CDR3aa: CASSLWTGLRTDTQYF

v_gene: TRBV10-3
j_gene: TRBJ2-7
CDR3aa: CAIRGQGDNIYEQYF

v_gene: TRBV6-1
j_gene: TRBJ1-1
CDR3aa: CASSEAYPTGTGENTEAFF

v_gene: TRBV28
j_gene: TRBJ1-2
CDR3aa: CASSFPGGEGGYTF

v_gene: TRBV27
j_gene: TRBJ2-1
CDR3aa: CASSLLGWQEQFF

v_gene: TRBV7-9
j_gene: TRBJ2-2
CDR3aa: CASSGQAPNTGELFF

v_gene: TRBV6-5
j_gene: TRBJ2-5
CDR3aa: CASRDRGRKETQYF

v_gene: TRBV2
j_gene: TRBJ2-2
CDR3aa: CASSPRRAGTGELFF

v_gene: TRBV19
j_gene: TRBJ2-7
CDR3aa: CASSRGEGEQYF

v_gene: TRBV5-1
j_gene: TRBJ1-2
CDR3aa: CASSPHRTPGGYTF

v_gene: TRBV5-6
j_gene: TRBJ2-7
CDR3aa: CASSRGQQTSGSPYEQYF

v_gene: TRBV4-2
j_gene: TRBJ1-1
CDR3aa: CASTLSTGPTEAFF

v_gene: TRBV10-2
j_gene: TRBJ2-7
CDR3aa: CASSPKGGGVYEQYF

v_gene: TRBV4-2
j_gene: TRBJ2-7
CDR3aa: CASSQVARGAVYEQYF

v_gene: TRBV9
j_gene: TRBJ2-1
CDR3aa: CASSVLSSGSFSNEQFF